The sequence of this T cell receptor beta chain was determined in a study of blood T cell repertoires in COVID-19. Looking at the study overall: The United States, Italy and Spain provided the acute and convalescent COVID-19 samples. T cells, B-cell-depleted T cells, or PBMCs provided the cDNA or gDNA that served as material.

V gave up 8 bases and J gave up 4 bases; unmatched junction bases: 4. CDR1 is MGHDK, CDR2 SYGVNS, per germline. This CDR3 has 13 residues. Per the original methods: The authors estimated nucleated cell counts from reference gene primer amplification. Assay: immunoSEQ multiplex PCR; the TCRdb copy retains only in-frame clones and omits some. V and J calls and clone size are given by that table; D and trimming were obtained from the DNA. Of 250,000 to 350,000 clones listed, about 90% are singletons. The chain recombines TRBV25-1 with TRBJ1-3; 8 bases are a match to TRBD1. The source material was peripheral blood. The receptor comes from a woman aged 45-60 years who had recovered from COVID-19. The CDR3 spells CASSRGPGNTIYF. In nucleotides, the CDR3 is TGTGCCAGCTCCAGGGGGCCGGGAAACACCATATATTTT.